Listed here are 24 T cell receptor beta chains from one sample, sequenced in a study of T cell repertoires in cytomegalovirus infection. MiXCR was run by TCRdb on the reads, yielding one entry per CDR3 protein. The repertoire includes approximately 340,000 distinct CDR3 sequences, about 27% of them detected once, and 15% to 20% sits in the top ten. These TCRs are of unknown antigen specificity. Sequencing was performed on cultured PBMCs, taken from culture after CMV antigen stimulation. These receptors were collected from a human donor in good health (CMV status not recorded). Some clones in this sample may be carry-over from other donors' samples.

The V call is TRBV6-1, the J call TRBJ2-1, with D perhaps being TRBD1 or TRBD2 (5 bases each). CDR1 is MNHNS and CDR2 is SASEGT in the germline V gene. Deletions cut 5 bases from V and 5 bases from J, with 13 bases between. The CDR3 is 14 amino acids. DNA for the CDR3: TGTGCCAGCAGTTACGGGACGGTGGACAATGAGCAGTTCTTC. Its translation is CASSYGTVDNEQFF.

V is TRBV10-3 and J is TRBJ1-2, with D tentatively TRBD1 (5 bases). This CDR3 contains 12 residues. Per germline, CDR1 ENHRY and CDR2 SYGVKD. The germline V and J ends were trimmed by 4 bases and 2 bases, with 5 bases remaining between them. The CDR3 nucleotides are TGTGCCATCAGTGGGGACAACTATGGCTACACCTTC. Translation: CAISGDNYGYTF.

The chain carries TRBV7-4 and TRBJ1-4, with 7 bases identical to TRBD1. Germline V lookup: CDR1 SGHVT, CDR2 SQSDAQ. The CDR3 covers 15 residues. The ends lost 0 bases at V and 5 bases at J; junction bases unmatched: 3. This chain's CDR3 is CASSLASGQNEKLFF. The CDR3 DNA follows: TGTGCCAGCAGCTTAGCGTCGGGACAGAATGAAAAACTGTTTTTT.

This clonotype has just a few counts. CDR3: CASNLGGSNTEAFF. Here the CDR3 DNA reads TGTGCCAGCAACCTAGGGGGGTCGAACACTGAAGCTTTCTTT. This chain joins TRBV3-1 and TRBJ1-1; maybe TRBD1 (6 bases). Germline V gene lookup returns CDR1 LGHDT and CDR2 YNNKEL (reference sequence). The CDR3 spans 14 residues. The V end was cut by 7 bases, the J end by 1 base, with 13 bases between.

V usage is TRBV20-1 and J usage is TRBJ1-2; TRBD1 aligns across 10 bases. The trim removed 6 bases at V and 4 bases at J, leaving 2 bases unmatched. The CDR3 spans 12 residues. Germline CDR1 is DFQATT and CDR2 is SNEGSKA (reference sequence). The CDR3 protein is CSAGQGIYGYTF. Written as DNA, the CDR3 is TGCAGTGCGGGACAGGGGATCTATGGCTACACCTTC.

This CDR3 is CSARDPRQINEKLFF. CDR3 nucleotide sequence: TGCAGTGCTAGAGATCCTAGACAAATTAATGAAAAACTGTTTTTT. The rearrangement uses TRBV20-1 and TRBJ1-4; D is ambiguous. Per the germline V gene, CDR1 is DFQATT and CDR2 is SNEGSKA (reference sequence). V lost 0 bases to trimming and J lost 4 bases, with 12 bases between them. CDR3 length equals 15 residues.

This clonotype turned up a few times. The chain uses TRBV7-9 and TRBJ2-3, with TRBD2 matching 8 bases. Germline V gives CDR1 SEHNR, CDR2 FQNEAQ (reference sequence). Germline trimming cut 5 bases from V and 2 bases from J; bases unmatched to any gene: 6. There are 15 residues in the CDR3. Here the CDR3 DNA reads TGTGCCAGCAGCCACCCAGCGGGGGTCACAGATACGCAGTATTTT. Residues: CASSHPAGVTDTQYF. The full variable domain, with the rest looked up from reference TRBV7-9 and TRBJ2-3, is DTGVSQNPRHKITKRGQNVTFRCDPISEHNRLYWYRQTLGQGPEFLTYFQNEAQLEKSRLLSDRFSAERPKGSFSTLEIQRTEQGDSAMYLCASSHPAGVTDTQYFGPGTRLTVL.

The J gene is TRBJ1-4, the V gene TRBV13, with TRBD1 matching 8 bases. V shed 1 base, J shed 9 bases, and the junction held 7 bases outside the gene matches. CDR3 length equals 15 residues. Germline V gene data show CDR1 as PRHDT and CDR2 as FYEKMQ (reference sequence). CDR3 residues: CASSLVDRERQKLFF. DNA for the CDR3: TGTGCCAGCAGCTTAGTGGACAGGGAAAGACAAAAACTGTTTTTT.

This clonotype appeared a few times. At one end, the junction sequence differs from germline, possibly due to a read error. The chain is built from TRBV6-1 and TRBJ1-1; D may be TRBD1 (6 bases). This CDR3 spans 13 amino acids. CDR1 is MNHNS and CDR2 is SASEGT in the germline V gene. For the CDR3, the DNA is TGTGCCAGCAGAGAAGGGACATACACTGAAGCTTTCTTT. Encoded protein: CASREGTYTEAFF.

This chain uses TRBV27 with TRBJ2-1; 10 bases align to TRBD1. CDR3 length equals 14 residues. V shed 3 bases, J shed 9 bases, and the junction held 5 bases outside the gene matches. Germline V CDR1 and CDR2: MNHEY, SMNVEV (reference sequence). This CDR3 reads CASSLLGQGGEQFF. The CDR3 DNA sequence: TGTGCCAGCAGTTTGTTAGGACAGGGGGGTGAGCAGTTCTTC.

This clonotype was seen only a few times. J is TRBJ2-3 and V is TRBV4-2; D gene ambiguous. V dropped 4 bases and J dropped 1 base, with 18 bases sitting between them. The CDR3 contains 17 residues. Germline CDR1 and CDR2: LGHNA and YNFKEQ. In DNA form, the CDR3 reads TGTGCCAGCAGCCTCGAAGGGTCCCGGGTCGGCACAGATACGCAGTATTTT. Translating gives CASSLEGSRVGTDTQYF.

This chain links TRBV6-6 with TRBJ2-2; D remains ambiguous. With 8 bases removed from V and 1 base from J, the gap between germline ends came to 11 bases. CDR1 is MNHNY, CDR2 SVGAGI, per germline (reference sequence). The CDR3 spans 14 residues. The DNA of the CDR3 is TGTGCCAGCCACCTCACCAGGAACACCGGGGAGCTGTTTTTT. The encoded protein is CASHLTRNTGELFF.

The rearrangement joins TRBV7-2 to TRBJ2-1; D possibly corresponds to TRBD2 (6 bases). V dropped 2 bases and J dropped 2 bases, with 7 bases sitting between them. The CDR3 has 14 amino acids. In germline, CDR1 is SGHTA, CDR2 FQGNSA. The CDR3 is CASSLPGAYNEQFF. CDR3 nucleotide sequence: TGTGCCAGCAGCTTACCGGGGGCCTACAATGAGCAGTTCTTC. The full variable domain, completed using reference TRBV7-2 and TRBJ2-1, is GAGVSQSPSNKVTEKGKDVELRCDPISGHTALYWYRQSLGQGLEFLIYFQGNSAPDKSGLPSDRFSAERTGGSVSTLTIQRTQQEDSAVYLCASSLPGAYNEQFFGPGTRLTVL.

This chain uses TRBV5-1 with TRBJ2-5; D is possibly TRBD1 (6 bases). The CDR3 is 14 residues long. V was cut by 3 bases and J by 6 bases, with 15 bases left in between. Germline V lookup: CDR1 SGHRS, CDR2 YFSETQ. The CDR3 DNA reads as TGCGCCAGCAGCTCAACAGGGAATCGACAGACCCAGTACTTC. It specifies CASSSTGNRQTQYF.

The rearrangement joins TRBV28 to TRBJ1-1; TRBD1 is a possible D gene (6 bases). CDR1 is MDHEN and CDR2 is SYDVKM in the germline V gene. Trimming cost V 8 bases and J 6 bases, with 19 bases left between them. There are 14 residues in the CDR3. CDR3: CASRGGAKGPEAFF. DNA for the CDR3: TGTGCCAGCCGAGGGGGGGCGAAAGGACCTGAAGCTTTCTTT.

This clonotype was seen repeatedly, ten times or more. The chain joins TRBV28 to TRBJ2-5; D uncertain. The CDR3 extends over 15 amino acids. Trimming pared 6 bases from V and 5 bases from J, leaving 19 bases between. CDR1 and CDR2 from the germline V gene are MDHEN and SYDVKM. This chain's CDR3 is CASSLLGSSRETQYF. CDR3 in DNA: TGTGCCAGCAGCCTCCTCGGTAGCTCACGGGAGACCCAGTACTTC.

This clonotype has just a few counts. The chain is built from TRBV7-9 and TRBJ1-1; D may be TRBD1 (6 bases). The CDR3 covers 15 residues. Germline V gives CDR1 SEHNR, CDR2 FQNEAQ (reference sequence). Trimming pared 4 bases from V and 1 base from J, leaving 13 bases between. CDR3 in amino acids: CASSSVGTTNTEAFF. The CDR3 DNA reads TGTGCCAGCAGCTCCGTGGGGACAACGAACACTGAAGCTTTCTTT. The full variable domain, rest sourced from reference TRBV7-9 and TRBJ1-1, is DTGVSQNPRHKITKRGQNVTFRCDPISEHNRLYWYRQTLGQGPEFLTYFQNEAQLEKSRLLSDRFSAERPKGSFSTLEIQRTEQGDSAMYLCASSSVGTTNTEAFFGQGTRLTVV.

This clonotype was seen only a few times. The CDR3, as DNA: TGTGCCAGCAGCTTAGAACCCCCACAGAGGCAAGAGACCCAGTACTTC. Amino acids: CASSLEPPQRQETQYF. The rearrangement uses TRBV7-8 and TRBJ2-5; D not resolved. There are 16 residues in the CDR3. Per the germline V gene, CDR1 is SGHVS and CDR2 is FQNEAQ. V lost 1 base and J 2 bases, leaving 14 bases between the germline ends.

This clonotype was counted a few times. V is TRBV7-3 and J is TRBJ2-1; possible D gene TRBD2, 5 bases. Germline V lookup: CDR1 SGHTA, CDR2 FQGTGA. This CDR3 is built from 14 residues. V lost 4 bases and J 5 bases, leaving 12 bases between the germline ends. The CDR3 loop reads CASSSSAGHNEQFF. In DNA form, the CDR3 reads TGTGCCAGCAGCTCTTCCGCGGGTCACAATGAGCAGTTCTTC.

This clonotype was detected many times. This chain links TRBV7-2 with TRBJ2-7, with D perhaps matching TRBD1 (5 bases). The V and J ends lost 3 bases and 3 bases respectively, with 9 bases between them. Germline assignment: CDR1 SGHTA and CDR2 FQGNSA. The CDR3 consists of 13 residues. The CDR3: CASSLTENYEQYF. The DNA of the CDR3 is TGTGCCAGCAGCTTGACAGAGAACTACGAGCAGTACTTC.

This clonotype has at least ten counts. This chain uses TRBV28 with TRBJ1-2; 7 nucleotides align to TRBD1. From germline, CDR1 is MDHEN and CDR2 SYDVKM. There are 17 residues in the CDR3. J was trimmed by 1 base and V by 5 bases; bases with no gene match: 13. In nucleotides, the CDR3 is TGTGCCAGCAGTCCTACGGGACAGCTTCGCGGTAACTATGGCTACACCTTC. Translated: CASSPTGQLRGNYGYTF.

V is TRBV20-1 and J is TRBJ2-2, with 9 bases fitting TRBD2. Germline V gene lookup returns CDR1 DFQATT and CDR2 SNEGSKA (reference sequence). The CDR3 loop spans 19 amino acids. The V and J ends lost 0 bases and 2 bases, in that order; junction bases with no gene match: 13. The CDR3 is CSARDYSGVAGANTGELFF. The CDR3, as DNA: TGCAGTGCTAGAGATTATAGTGGGGTAGCGGGAGCTAACACCGGGGAGCTGTTTTTT.

This clonotype occurred a few times. The rearrangement joins TRBV10-3 to TRBJ2-2; D remains ambiguous. The germline V and J ends were trimmed by 2 bases and 0 bases, with 7 bases remaining between them. CDR1 is ENHRY and CDR2 is SYGVKD in the germline V gene. The length of the CDR3 is 15 residues. CDR3 amino acids: CAISEMAANTGELFF. CDR3 DNA: TGTGCCATCAGTGAGATGGCAGCGAACACCGGGGAGCTGTTTTTT.

This clonotype has more than one count but fewer than ten. The rearrangement uses TRBV5-4 and TRBJ1-2; D is possibly TRBD1 (5 bases). V gave up 6 bases and J gave up 9 bases, with 12 bases separating them. Germline V gene data show CDR1 as SGHNT and CDR2 as YYREEE (reference sequence). The CDR3 runs 11 residues. As DNA, the CDR3 is TGTGCCAGCACCTCCCAGGGTAGCTACACCTTC. Protein sequence: CASTSQGSYTF.